This record looks at one T cell receptor (beta chain) sequence and its context. The target antigen is unknown. Germline V gene lookup returns CDR1 MNHNS and CDR2 SASEGT. This CDR3 spans 15 amino acids. Trimming took off 4 bases at V and 1 base at J, with 10 bases between the two ends. The data derive from a study of siplizumab effects on memory and regulatory T cells. Whole-study results and caveats: Alloreactive sequences tracing back to unstimulated CD4+ memory cells were significantly reduced by siplizumab. Siplizumab cultures yielded proliferating Tregs whose suppressive function was not confirmed.

The assay was immunoSEQ multiplex PCR, and TCRdb's table has in-frame clones only and misses some. The sample gives more than 90,000 clones, roughly 94% of which show up once; 1% to 1.5% is in the top ten. The receptor was derived from a human donor in good health. The sample taken for sequencing was non-Treg CD4+ T cells sorted from blood. The chain links TRBV6-1 to TRBJ2-2; D is ambiguous. The CDR3 region is CASSGRTENTGELFF. The CDR3 DNA follows: TGTGCCAGCAGTGGACGGACGGAGAACACCGGGGAGCTGTTTTTT.